The entry below gives a single T cell receptor (beta chain) sequence along with its context. This table comes from immunoSEQ multiplex PCR, and its TCRdb copy is limited to in-frame clones, with some not included. The sample holds about 73,000 clones, 65% to 90% seen once. V lost 4 bases, J lost 1 base, and 1 base stayed unmatched. The CDR3 totals 15 residues. The germline gives CDR1 SEHNR, CDR2 FQNEAQ (reference sequence). This sample is drawn from a study of blood T cell repertoires in COVID-19. The rearrangement links TRBV7-9 to TRBJ1-3; TRBD1 aligns across 10 bases. This receptor was taken from an older woman with acute or convalescent COVID-19. Sequenced material: peripheral blood. The CDR3 DNA is TGTGCCAGCAGCTCGGGACAGGGGTCTGGAAACACCATATATTTT. It translates to CASSSGQGSGNTIYF.